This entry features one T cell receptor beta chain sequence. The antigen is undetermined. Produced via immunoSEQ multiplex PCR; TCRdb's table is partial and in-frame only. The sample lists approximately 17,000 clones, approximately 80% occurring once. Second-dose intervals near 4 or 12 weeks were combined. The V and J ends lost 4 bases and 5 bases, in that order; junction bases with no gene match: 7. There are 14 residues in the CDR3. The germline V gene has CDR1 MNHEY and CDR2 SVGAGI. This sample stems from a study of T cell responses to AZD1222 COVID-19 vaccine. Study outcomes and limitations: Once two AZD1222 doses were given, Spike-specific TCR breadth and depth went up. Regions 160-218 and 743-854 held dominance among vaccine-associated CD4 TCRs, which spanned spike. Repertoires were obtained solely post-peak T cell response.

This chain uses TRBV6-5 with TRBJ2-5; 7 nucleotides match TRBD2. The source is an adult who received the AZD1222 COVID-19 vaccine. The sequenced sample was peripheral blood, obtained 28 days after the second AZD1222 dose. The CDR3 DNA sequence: TGTGCCAGCAGTTCGGGGGGAGTCCGGGAGACCCAGTACTTC. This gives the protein CASSSGGVRETQYF.